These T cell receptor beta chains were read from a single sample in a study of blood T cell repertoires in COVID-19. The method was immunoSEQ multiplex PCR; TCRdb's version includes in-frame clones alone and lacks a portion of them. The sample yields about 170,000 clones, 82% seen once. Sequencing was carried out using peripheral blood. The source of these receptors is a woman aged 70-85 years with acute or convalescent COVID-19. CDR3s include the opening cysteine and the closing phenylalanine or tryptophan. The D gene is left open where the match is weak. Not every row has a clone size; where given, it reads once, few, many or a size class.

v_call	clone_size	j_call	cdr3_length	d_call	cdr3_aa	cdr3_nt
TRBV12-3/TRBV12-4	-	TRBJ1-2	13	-	CASSPQVNYGYTF	TGTGCCAGCAGCCCACAGGTGAACTATGGCTACACCTTC
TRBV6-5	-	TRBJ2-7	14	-	CASSRTGSSYEQYF	TGTGCCAGCAGTCGTACAGGGAGCTCCTACGAGCAGTACTTC
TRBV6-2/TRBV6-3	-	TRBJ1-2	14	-	CASSYRPDSYGYTF	TGTGCCAGCAGTTATAGACCGGACAGCTATGGCTACACCTTC
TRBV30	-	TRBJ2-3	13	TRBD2	CAWSRRGGDTQYF	TGTGCCTGGTCCCGAAGGGGAGGGGATACGCAGTATTTT
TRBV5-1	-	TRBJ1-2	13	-	CASSLTRDHGYTF	TGCGCCAGCAGCTTGACCAGGGATCATGGCTACACCTTC
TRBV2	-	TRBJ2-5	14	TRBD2	CASSLAGVGETQYF	TGTGCCAGCAGCCTAGCGGGAGTCGGAGAGACCCAGTACTTC
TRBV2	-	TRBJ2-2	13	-	CASSVTGAGELFF	TGTGCCAGCAGTGTGACGGGGGCCGGGGAGCTGTTTTTT
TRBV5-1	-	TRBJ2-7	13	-	CASSLSQTYEQYF	TGCGCCAGCAGCTTGAGCCAAACCTACGAGCAGTACTTC
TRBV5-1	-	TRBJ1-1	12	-	CASRLQGHEAFF	TGCGCCAGCAGGCTACAGGGACATGAAGCTTTCTTT
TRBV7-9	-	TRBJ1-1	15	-	CASSSGPFGNTEAFF	TGTGCCAGCAGCTCTGGGCCTTTTGGGAACACTGAAGCTTTCTTT
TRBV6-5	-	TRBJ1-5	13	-	CASRQTGLQPQHF	TGTGCCAGCAGGCAAACAGGGTTGCAGCCCCAGCATTTT
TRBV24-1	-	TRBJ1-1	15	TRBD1	CATSDSGQGDTEAFF	TGTGCCACCAGTGACTCGGGACAGGGTGACACTGAAGCTTTCTTT
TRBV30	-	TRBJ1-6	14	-	CAWSALGFDSPLHF	TGTGCCTGGAGCGCCCTCGGGTTTGATTCACCCCTCCACTTT
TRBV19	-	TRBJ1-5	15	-	CASSIAGQRNQPQHF	TGTGCCAGTAGTATAGCTGGACAGCGCAATCAGCCCCAGCATTTT
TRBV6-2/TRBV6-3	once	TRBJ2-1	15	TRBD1	CASSYADRGANEQFF	TGTGCCAGCAGTTACGCGGACAGGGGGGCCAATGAGCAGTTCTTC
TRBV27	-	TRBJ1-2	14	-	CASSWGGTNYGYTF	TGTGCCAGCAGTTGGGGGGGGACTAACTATGGCTACACCTTC
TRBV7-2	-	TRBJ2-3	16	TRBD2	CASSLGSGRSTDTQYF	TGTGCCAGCAGCTTAGGTAGCGGGAGAAGCACAGATACGCAGTATTTT
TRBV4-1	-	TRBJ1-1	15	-	CASSQVGAENTEAFF	TGCGCCAGCAGCCAAGTAGGGGCGGAAAACACTGAAGCTTTCTTT
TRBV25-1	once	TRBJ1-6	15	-	CASSEGRGYNSPLHF	TGTGCCAGCAGTGAGGGCAGGGGATATAATTCACCCCTCCACTTT
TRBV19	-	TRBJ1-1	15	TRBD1	CASSPRTGAYTEAFF	TGTGCCAGTAGTCCAAGGACAGGGGCCTACACTGAAGCTTTCTTT
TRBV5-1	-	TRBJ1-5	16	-	CASSLSRGTGNQPQHF	TGCGCCAGCAGCCTGAGCAGGGGTACGGGCAATCAGCCCCAGCATTTT
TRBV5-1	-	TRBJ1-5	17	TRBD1	CASSLGLGQGSNQPQHF	TGCGCCAGCAGCTTGGGCCTGGGACAGGGGAGCAATCAGCCCCAGCATTTT
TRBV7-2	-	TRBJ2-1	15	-	CASSPLLGAHNEQFF	TGTGCCAGCAGCCCTCTACTAGGCGCGCACAATGAGCAGTTCTTC
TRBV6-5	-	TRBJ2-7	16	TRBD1	CASSFSGGPSSYEQYF	TGTGCCAGCAGTTTTTCAGGGGGTCCGAGCTCCTACGAGCAGTACTTC
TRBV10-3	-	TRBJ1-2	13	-	CAISETWAYGYTF	TGTGCCATCAGTGAGACGTGGGCTTATGGCTACACCTTC
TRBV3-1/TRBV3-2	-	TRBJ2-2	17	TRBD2	CASSQVQRGGPAGELFF	TGTGCCAGCAGCCAAGTTCAGCGGGGGGGCCCGGCCGGGGAGCTGTTTTTT
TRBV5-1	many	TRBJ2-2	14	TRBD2	CASSFSGSPGELFF	TGCGCCAGCAGTTTTAGCGGGAGTCCCGGGGAGCTGTTTTTT
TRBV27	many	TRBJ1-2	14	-	CASTPNDRSYGYTF	TGTGCCAGCACCCCTAACGACAGATCCTATGGCTACACCTTC
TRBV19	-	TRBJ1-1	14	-	CASWGDQRGTEAFF	TGTGCCAGTTGGGGTGATCAAAGGGGCACTGAAGCTTTCTTT
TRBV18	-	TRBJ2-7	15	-	CASSRAQGSSYEQYF	TGTGCCAGCTCTCGGGCTCAGGGGAGCTCCTACGAGCAGTACTTC
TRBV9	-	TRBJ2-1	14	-	CASSVGTSFYEQFF	TGTGCCAGCAGCGTTGGCACTAGTTTCTATGAGCAGTTCTTC
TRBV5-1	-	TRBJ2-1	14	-	CASSYRQAQDEQFF	TGCGCCAGCAGCTATCGACAGGCACAGGATGAGCAGTTCTTC
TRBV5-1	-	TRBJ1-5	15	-	CASSLDGQPNQPQHF	TGCGCCAGCAGCTTGGATGGACAGCCCAATCAGCCCCAGCATTTT
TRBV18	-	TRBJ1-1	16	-	CASSPELTGRNTEAFF	TGTGCCAGCTCACCAGAACTGACAGGCCGGAACACTGAAGCTTTCTTT
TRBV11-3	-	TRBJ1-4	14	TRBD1	CASSFDRGNEKLFF	TGTGCCAGCAGCTTCGACAGGGGGAATGAAAAACTGTTTTTT
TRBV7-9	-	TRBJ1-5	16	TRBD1	CASSSMGQGANQPQHF	TGTGCCAGCAGTTCCATGGGACAGGGGGCTAATCAGCCCCAGCATTTT
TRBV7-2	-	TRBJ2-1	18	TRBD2	CASSTTLGGRANRNEQFF	TGTGCCAGCAGCACCACACTAGGCGGGAGGGCCAATCGAAATGAGCAGTTCTTC
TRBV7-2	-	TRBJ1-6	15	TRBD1	CASSLGTEDNSPLHF	TGTGCCAGCAGCCTAGGGACAGAAGATAATTCACCCCTCCACTTT
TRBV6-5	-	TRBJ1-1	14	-	CASSQPGENTEAFF	TGTGCCAGCAGTCAACCAGGGGAGAACACTGAAGCTTTCTTT
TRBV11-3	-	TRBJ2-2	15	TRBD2	CASSSGIPHTGELFF	TGTGCCAGCAGTAGCGGGATTCCCCACACCGGGGAGCTGTTTTTT
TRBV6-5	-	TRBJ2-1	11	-	CASSTYNEQFF	TGTGCCAGCAGTACATACAATGAGCAGTTCTTC